This passage covers 28 T cell receptor beta chains from one sample sequenced in a study of vaccination and CD4 T cells after COVID-19 (dated by TCRdb to the early 2020s). Their antigen targets remain unknown. The sample's treatment or condition label is to be understood as: approximately 9-day PBMC culture with coronavirus spike peptide pools or control peptides (ViraFEST assay). The library was produced with PCR. Sequenced on an Illumina iSeq 100. TCR sequencing of DNA from cultured CD4+ T cells used the Oncomine TCR Beta short-read assay at the Johns Hopkins FTIC core. The public reads were reprocessed in TCRdb via fastp at Q25 and MiXCR, keeping in-frame beta chains. Duplicate CDR3 protein sequences are folded into a single record with the most common DNA and genes. In all, the sample holds more than 11,000 distinct CDR3 sequences, and 25% to 30% of those were seen once. Of the sample, 15% to 20% falls within the top ten clones.

The sample in question was CD4+ T cells from blood, cultured in vitro, obtained before SARS-CoV-2 vaccination. These receptors were obtained from a human donor who received a COVID-19 vaccine.

This clonotype was counted a few times. The chain joins TRBV6-5 to TRBJ2-5; D is uncertain. The CDR3 runs 13 residues. The germline V gene has CDR1 MNHEY and CDR2 SVGAGI. The germline V and J ends were trimmed by 2 bases and 2 bases, with 6 bases remaining between them. Written as DNA, the CDR3 is TGTGCCAGCAGTTACGGGCTACAAGAGACCCAGTACTTC. Translating gives CASSYGLQETQYF.

The CDR3 loop is CATTSGGALRQETQYF. The CDR3 nucleotides are TGTGCCACTACTAGCGGGGGGGCCTTAAGACAAGAGACCCAGTACTTC. This rearrangement joins TRBV10-3 to TRBJ2-5; 13 nucleotides match TRBD2. Germline V lookup: CDR1 ENHRY, CDR2 SYGVKD. V dropped 10 bases and J dropped 2; count of bases not matched to a gene: 10. This CDR3 spans 16 amino acids.

The V and J genes are TRBV12-2 and TRBJ1-6; the D segment call TRBD1 is taken from the table without a DNA check. TRBV12-2 is marked as a pseudogene. The CDR3 has 15 amino acids. The CDR3 nucleotides are TGTGCAAGTCGCTTCTACAGGGCTTCTAATTCACCCCTCCACTTT. This codes for CASRFYRASNSPLHF.

The V call is TRBV6-5, the J call TRBJ1-2, with 7 bases matching TRBD1. Germline assignment: CDR1 MNHEY and CDR2 SVGAGI. Trimming cost V 2 bases and J 2 bases; bases outside gene matches: 5. This CDR3 is built from 15 residues. The CDR3: CASSYGAGGNYGYTF. CDR3 DNA sequence: TGTGCCAGCAGTTACGGGGCAGGGGGAAACTATGGCTACACCTTC.

This clonotype was detected once. V gene TRBV7-6 combines with J gene TRBJ2-6, with 8 bases fitting TRBD2. This CDR3 comprises 23 residues. The V gene's germline CDR1 is SGHVS and CDR2 FNYEAQ. Losses at the gene ends were 1 base for V and 0 bases for J; bases not matched to a gene: 20. The CDR3 DNA is TGTGCCAGCAGCTTAGAGCGGTCGGGGGGGCCCTTTCTCGTTTTCTCTGGGGCCAACGTCCTGACTTTC. Translating it yields CASSLERSGGPFLVFSGANVLTF.

The chain employs TRBV6-5 and TRBJ2-6; D might be TRBD2 (6 bases). Trimming removed 2 bases at V and 0 bases at J, with 11 bases between. Germline V gene data show CDR1 as MNHEY and CDR2 as SVGAGI. The CDR3 consists of 17 residues. Here the CDR3 reads CASSYSGLSSGANVLTF. The CDR3 bases are TGTGCCAGCAGTTACAGCGGACTATCCTCTGGGGCCAACGTCCTGACTTTC.

This chain joins TRBV4-1 and TRBJ2-1; 7 nucleotides agree with TRBD1. Trimming removed 1 base from V and 8 bases from J; junction bases left unmatched: 8. CDR1 is MGHRA and CDR2 is YSYEKL in the germline V gene. The CDR3 is made up of 15 amino acids. The CDR3 DNA follows: TGCGCCAGCAGCCAAGTCAACAGAGGGGGCGATGAGCAGTTCTTC. Translation gives CASSQVNRGGDEQFF.

The chain recombines TRBV20-1 with TRBJ2-7; 7 positions agree with TRBD2. Germline trimming cut 3 bases from V and 3 bases from J; bases unmatched to any gene: 11. Germline CDR1 reads DFQATT; CDR2 reads SNEGSKA (reference sequence). This CDR3 region has 15 residues. The CDR3 DNA reads TGCAGTGCTAGGTCCCTAGCGGACCCTCACTACGAGCAGTACTTC. Its translation: CSARSLADPHYEQYF.

This clonotype is termed medium-sized (0.01 to 0.1%). The rearrangement uses TRBV20-1 and TRBJ2-3, with 10 bases aligning to TRBD2. The V and J ends lost 1 base and 6 bases, in that order; junction bases with no gene match: 7. Per germline, CDR1 DFQATT and CDR2 SNEGSKA (reference sequence). This CDR3 has 15 amino acids. CDR3 nucleotides: TGCAGTGCTAGAGTTCCTAGCGGGGGCTCGGATACGCAGTATTTT. It is translated as CSARVPSGGSDTQYF.

The CDR3 loop is CASSRGRETEAFF. Here the CDR3 DNA reads TGTGCCAGCAGCAGGGGGCGGGAGACTGAAGCTTTCTTT. The chain carries TRBV5-6 and TRBJ1-1, with 7 nucleotides matching TRBD1. J gave up 5 bases and V 4 bases, and 5 bases lay outside the gene matches. This CDR3 has 13 residues. Germline lookup yields CDR1 SGHDT and CDR2 YYEEEE.

The chain recombines TRBV11-3 with TRBJ2-5; D is uncertain. The CDR3 extends over 11 amino acids. Germline values: CDR1 SGHNT, CDR2 YENEEA. The V end lost 3 bases, the J end lost 5 bases, and 4 bases lay between the germline ends. CDR3 DNA sequence: TGTGCCAGCAGCTTTCTGGAGACCCAGTACTTC. Encoded protein: CASSFLETQYF.

The rearrangement joins TRBV18 to TRBJ1-1; the D gene is possibly TRBD1 (6 bases). Germline CDR1 and CDR2: KGHSH and LQKENI. V shed 3 bases and J shed 1 base, with 12 bases lying between them. This CDR3 is 15 amino acids long. The CDR3 here is CASSPNRVRNTEAFF. The CDR3 coding sequence is TGTGCCAGCTCACCGAACAGGGTTCGGAACACTGAAGCTTTCTTT.

This clonotype was observed a handful of times. V usage is TRBV2 and J usage is TRBJ2-2; D is unresolved. Germline assignment: CDR1 SNHLY and CDR2 FYNNEI. The CDR3 extends over 15 amino acids. Trimming took off 5 bases at V and 6 bases at J, with 16 bases between the two ends. In DNA form, the CDR3 reads TGTGCCAGCAGTTATCGGACGGAAACCGCCGGGGAGCTGTTTTTT. It codes for CASSYRTETAGELFF. Full variable domain (remainder filled in from reference TRBV2 and TRBJ2-2): EPEVTQTPSHQVTQMGQEVILRCVPISNHLYFYWYRQILGQKVEFLVSFYNNEISEKSEIFDDQFSVERPDGSNFTLKIRSTKLEDSAMYFCASSYRTETAGELFFGEGSRLTVL.

The J gene is TRBJ1-3, the V gene TRBV20-1, with D unresolved. V dropped 2 bases and J dropped 0 bases, with 8 bases sitting between them. Germline assignment: CDR1 DFQATT and CDR2 SNEGSKA (reference sequence). This CDR3 comprises 14 residues. Here the CDR3 reads CSARMANSGNTIYF. CDR3 nucleotide sequence: TGCAGTGCTAGAATGGCCAACTCTGGAAACACCATATATTTT.

This rearrangement joins TRBV20-1 to TRBJ1-1; perhaps TRBD1 as D (5 bases). Germline V gene data show CDR1 as DFQATT and CDR2 as SNEGSKA (reference sequence). The V end lost 0 bases, the J end lost 0 bases, and 14 bases lay between the germline ends. The CDR3 has 16 residues. This chain's CDR3 is CSARDSWGIMNTEAFF. CDR3 nucleotide sequence: TGCAGTGCTAGAGATAGTTGGGGGATCATGAACACTGAAGCTTTCTTT.

This clonotype was recorded a few times. The chain joins TRBV20-1 to TRBJ2-5; the D gene is possibly TRBD1 (5 bases). The CDR3 extends over 15 amino acids. Between the trimmed V and J ends, which lost 0 bases and 2 bases, there was a span of 13 bases. In germline, CDR1 is DFQATT, CDR2 SNEGSKA (reference sequence). The CDR3 coding sequence is TGCAGTGCTAGAGACCCAGGGTCTAGTCAAGAGACCCAGTACTTC. Encoded protein: CSARDPGSSQETQYF.

The chain joins TRBV10-1 to TRBJ2-3; 7 bases fit TRBD1. The germline V gene encodes CDR1 WNHNN and CDR2 SYGVQD (reference sequence). The CDR3 consists of 16 residues. V lost 3 bases to trimming and J lost 2 bases; unmatched junction nucleotides: 8. Here the CDR3 reads CASSDGTGADTDTQYF. Written as DNA, the CDR3 is TGCGCCAGCAGTGATGGAACAGGGGCGGACACAGATACGCAGTATTTT.

J is TRBJ1-2 and V is TRBV5-1, with 8 bases that match TRBD1. The CDR3 spans 15 residues. CDR1 and CDR2 from the germline V gene are SGHRS and YFSETQ. V dropped 2 bases and J dropped 5; count of bases not matched to a gene: 8. CDR3 nucleotide sequence: TGCGCCAGCAGCTTAGGACAGGGAGTTGAGTATGGCTACACCTTC. Amino acids: CASSLGQGVEYGYTF. The entire variable domain, with the rest obtained from reference TRBV5-1 and TRBJ1-2, is as follows: KAGVTQTPRYLIKTRGQQVTLSCSPISGHRSVSWYQQTPGQGLQFLFEYFSETQRNKGNFPGRFSGRQFSNSRSEMNVSTLELGDSALYLCASSLGQGVEYGYTFGSGTRLTVV.

CDR3 sequence reads: CASSIRDRGTEAFF. CDR3 nucleotides: TGTGCCAGTAGTATTCGGGACAGGGGAACTGAAGCTTTCTTT. The chain combines TRBV19 with TRBJ1-1; 10 bases align to TRBD1. V dropped 3 bases and J dropped 5; count of bases not matched to a gene: 3. This CDR3 is 14 amino acids long. CDR1 and CDR2 (germline): LNHDA, SQIVND (reference sequence). Full variable domain (outside the CDR3, taken from reference TRBV19 and TRBJ1-1): DGGITQSPKYLFRKEGQNVTLSCEQNLNHDAMYWYRQDPGQGLRLIYYSQIVNDFQKGDIAEGYSVSREKKESFPLTVTSAQKNPTAFYLCASSIRDRGTEAFFGQGTRLTVV.

V gene TRBV20-1 combines with J gene TRBJ2-7; D ambiguous. This CDR3 has 13 residues. V was pared by 6 bases and J by 4 bases, with 16 bases between. Per the germline V gene, CDR1 is DFQATT and CDR2 is SNEGSKA (reference sequence). The CDR3 coding sequence is TGCAGTGCCACTGATATGGGGATATACGAGCAGTACTTC. It is translated as CSATDMGIYEQYF.

The genes are TRBV7-6 and TRBJ1-6; TRBD1 matches 10 bases. The V segment lost 5 bases and the J segment 7 bases; nucleotides outside the gene matches: 2. CDR1 is SGHVS, CDR2 FNYEAQ, per germline. The CDR3 is 14 amino acids. The CDR3 coding sequence is TGTGCCAGCAGCCCGGACAGGGGGAATTCACCCCTCCACTTT. Translated, it gives CASSPDRGNSPLHF.

This clonotype was observed a few times. The rearrangement uses TRBV24-1 and TRBJ1-2, with TRBD1 identical over 8 bases. The CDR3 has 15 amino acids. Losses at the gene ends were 2 bases for V and 3 bases for J; bases not matched to a gene: 4. Germline CDR1 and CDR2: KGHDR and SFDVKD. The CDR3 sequence: CATSDYGQGDYGYTF. The CDR3 bases are TGTGCCACCAGTGATTATGGACAGGGTGACTATGGCTACACCTTC.

The chain links TRBV19 to TRBJ1-5; TRBD1 matches 8 bases. The CDR3 contains 16 residues. Germline values: CDR1 LNHDA, CDR2 SQIVND (reference sequence). V lost 5 bases to trimming and J lost 0 bases; unmatched junction nucleotides: 6. CDR3 coding DNA: TGTGCCAGTAGTTCTTCAGGGGGCTATAGCAATCAGCCCCAGCATTTT. Translating it yields CASSSSGGYSNQPQHF.

The rearrangement uses TRBV19 and TRBJ1-5; possibly TRBD1 for D (6 bases). The V and J ends lost 1 base and 4 bases respectively, with 17 bases between them. CDR1 and CDR2 (germline): LNHDA, SQIVND (reference sequence). The CDR3 spans 17 residues. The DNA of the CDR3 is TGTGCCAGTAGTATAGTGTTGGAGACAGGCTCAAATCAGCCCCAGCATTTT. This translates into CASSIVLETGSNQPQHF.

This chain links TRBV5-1 with TRBJ2-7; D ambiguous. Trimming stripped 0 bases from V and 2 bases from J, with 9 bases between. The CDR3 is 14 residues long. The germline CDR1 and CDR2 sequences are SGHRS and YFSETQ. As DNA, the CDR3 is TGCGCCAGCAGCTTGGCCTTAGGAGCCTACGAGCAGTACTTC. Translation: CASSLALGAYEQYF.

This clonotype occurred a few times. The gene calls are TRBV20-1 and TRBJ1-6, with TRBD1 identical over 7 bases. The CDR3 contains 14 residues. Germline CDR1 is DFQATT and CDR2 is SNEGSKA (reference sequence). V was pared by 7 bases and J by 7 bases, with 10 bases of the junction left unmatched. This CDR3 reads CSVSTGTANSPLHF. DNA for the CDR3: TGCAGTGTCAGCACCGGGACAGCCAATTCACCCCTCCACTTT.

The CDR3 DNA follows: TGTGCCAGCAGTTTTAATTGGGCAGGGGCTCAAAGCACAGATACGCAGTATTTT. It translates to CASSFNWAGAQSTDTQYF. This rearrangement joins TRBV27 to TRBJ2-3, with D possibly being TRBD1 (6 bases). Trimming shortened V by 3 bases and J by 0 bases, and 19 bases separated the two germline ends. The CDR3 has 18 residues. Germline-derived CDR1 and CDR2 are MNHEY and SMNVEV (reference sequence).

This rearrangement joins TRBV6-5 to TRBJ1-1, with 7 bases identical to TRBD1. Germline V CDR1 and CDR2: MNHEY, SVGAGI. Germline trimming cut 2 bases from V and 5 bases from J; bases unmatched to any gene: 8. The CDR3 runs 15 residues. CDR3 residues: CASSYQGEGKTEAFF. DNA for the CDR3: TGTGCCAGCAGTTACCAGGGGGAGGGGAAAACTGAAGCTTTCTTT.